Below, 30 T cell receptor beta chains from the same sample are listed, as sequenced in a study of cytomegalovirus exposure and HLA in healthy donors. PCR used 60 Vbeta primers and 13 Jbeta primers. Generated by immunoSEQ multiplex PCR, the TCRdb table keeps only in-frame clones and is missing some. The table records 150,000 to 200,000 clones, around 87% of them present only once. The source material was PBMCs. The origin of the receptors is a young woman in good health and CMV-seronegative.

The chain carries TRBV7-9 and TRBJ2-3; the match to TRBD1 covers 8 bases. Per germline, CDR1 SEHNR and CDR2 FQNEAQ (reference sequence). J was trimmed by 3 bases and V by 0 bases; bases with no gene match: 8. The CDR3 extends over 17 amino acids. DNA for the CDR3: TGTGCCAGCAGCTTAGCGTTGATGACAGGGGTGACAGATACGCAGTATTTT. Translation gives CASSLALMTGVTDTQYF.

The rearrangement uses TRBV7-2 and TRBJ2-5, with a weak D call TRBD1 (6 bases). Trimming took off 0 bases at V and 2 bases at J, with 10 bases between the two ends. Germline assignment: CDR1 SGHTA and CDR2 FQGNSA. The CDR3 length is 15 residues. The CDR3, as DNA: TGTGCCAGCAGCTTAGCGTGGACAGAACAAGAGACCCAGTACTTC. Amino acid sequence: CASSLAWTEQETQYF.

The chain links TRBV4-2 to TRBJ1-2; 8 bases are a match to TRBD1. The CDR3 has 15 amino acids. Germline loops: CDR1 LGHNA, CDR2 YNFKEQ. V was clipped by 0 bases and J by 7 bases; unmatched bases: 7. The chain's CDR3 is CASSQDTGQGLGYTF. In DNA form, the CDR3 reads TGTGCCAGCAGCCAAGATACCGGACAGGGTCTTGGCTACACCTTC.

The gene calls are TRBV30 and TRBJ1-1; unclear D gene. Germline CDR1 is GTSNPN and CDR2 is SVGIG (reference sequence). V was pared by 0 bases and J by 6 bases, with 8 bases between. The CDR3 has 12 amino acids. CDR3 region: CAWSVRESEAFF. In DNA form, the CDR3 reads TGTGCCTGGAGTGTAAGGGAGTCTGAAGCTTTCTTT.

This sequence joins TRBV6-6 and TRBJ2-7; 8 positions match TRBD1. V lost 6 bases and J lost 2; bases outside the gene matches: 12. There are 16 residues in the CDR3. CDR1 is MNHNY and CDR2 is SVGAGI in the germline V gene (reference sequence). This CDR3 reads CASSTGDRPRTYEQYF. Here the CDR3 DNA reads TGTGCCAGCAGCACCGGGGACAGGCCACGAACCTACGAGCAGTACTTC.

A few counts support this clone. The chain has TRBV28 and TRBJ1-5; 9 bases line up with TRBD1. The CDR3 has 14 amino acids. Germline trimming cut 6 bases from V and 6 bases from J; bases unmatched to any gene: 6. Germline-derived CDR1 and CDR2 are MDHEN and SYDVKM. The CDR3: CASSSGQGSQPQHF. The CDR3 DNA follows: TGTGCCAGCAGCTCGGGACAGGGAAGTCAGCCCCAGCATTTT. The whole variable domain, filled in from reference TRBV28 and TRBJ1-5, reads DVKVTQSSRYLVKRTGEKVFLECVQDMDHENMFWYRQDPGLGLRLIYFSYDVKMKEKGDIPEGYSVSREKKERFSLILESASTNQTSMYLCASSSGQGSQPQHFGDGTRLSIL.

As to this clone: One end of the junction does not line up with germline, which may come from a read error. The chain carries TRBV7-7 and TRBJ1-6; a weak D match, TRBD1 (5 bases). Germline loops: CDR1 SSHAT, CDR2 FNYEAQ (reference sequence). The CDR3 covers 13 residues. The chain's CDR3 is CASSPGRDSPLHF. Here the CDR3 DNA reads TGTGCTAGCAGCCCGGGCAGGGATTCACCCCTCCACTTT. Combining the CDR3 with reference TRBV7-7 and TRBJ1-6 gives the whole variable domain GAGVSQSPRYKVTKRGQDVTLRCDPISSHATLYWYQQALGQGPEFLTYFNYEAQPDKSGLPSDRFSAERPEGSISTLTIQRTEQRDSAMYRCASSPGRDSPLHFGNGTRLTVT.

This clone was seen only once. This sequence joins TRBV5-5 and TRBJ1-2; 8 bases map to TRBD1. The CDR3 runs to 14 residues. Germline values: CDR1 SGHKS, CDR2 YYEKEE (reference sequence). Trimming removed 5 bases from V and 2 bases from J; junction bases left unmatched: 5. The CDR3 protein is CASSPNRGNYGYTF. The CDR3 region has the DNA TGTGCCAGCAGTCCCAACAGGGGGAACTATGGCTACACCTTC.

This sequence joins TRBV28 and TRBJ2-2, with 7 nucleotides matching TRBD2. J lost 5 bases, V lost 5 bases, and 5 bases had no gene match. The CDR3 runs 14 residues. Germline CDR1 reads MDHEN; CDR2 reads SYDVKM. The CDR3 is CASSRRGSTGELFF. For the CDR3, the DNA is TGTGCCAGCAGTAGGCGGGGGAGTACCGGGGAGCTGTTTTTT. Complete variable domain (other parts from reference TRBV28 and TRBJ2-2): DVKVTQSSRYLVKRTGEKVFLECVQDMDHENMFWYRQDPGLGLRLIYFSYDVKMKEKGDIPEGYSVSREKKERFSLILESASTNQTSMYLCASSRRGSTGELFFGEGSRLTVL.

CDR3: CASSPGLAGPYEQYF. In DNA, the CDR3 is TGTGCCAGCAGCCCTGGACTAGCGGGACCCTACGAGCAGTACTTC. J is TRBJ2-7 and V is TRBV5-6, with TRBD2 matching over 12 bases. This CDR3 spans 15 amino acids. Germline loops: CDR1 SGHDT, CDR2 YYEEEE. After removal of 4 bases from V and 2 bases from J, the junction contained 4 bases not matched to a gene.

The V gene is TRBV4-2, the J gene TRBJ2-1; weak D call: TRBD2 (6 bases). CDR1 is LGHNA, CDR2 YNFKEQ, per germline. The CDR3 totals 16 residues. Trimming took 5 bases from V and 0 from J, leaving 14 bases between them. CDR3 amino acids: CASSAPGRSSYNEQFF. In DNA form, the CDR3 reads TGTGCCAGCAGCGCCCCGGGGAGGAGCTCCTACAATGAGCAGTTCTTC.

The J gene is TRBJ2-7, the V gene TRBV6-6; tentatively, D is TRBD2 (6 bases). This CDR3 has 15 residues. V lost 7 bases and J 0 bases, leaving 16 bases between the germline ends. The germline gives CDR1 MNHNY, CDR2 SVGAGI (reference sequence). CDR3: CASTRGAQSSYEQYF. CDR3 DNA sequence: TGTGCCAGCACCCGCGGGGCGCAAAGCTCCTACGAGCAGTACTTC.

The gene calls are TRBV6-1 and TRBJ2-7; the match to TRBD1 covers 10 bases. This CDR3 comprises 15 residues. Germline loops: CDR1 MNHNS, CDR2 SASEGT. With 4 bases clipped from V and 4 bases from J, the junction kept 7 bases outside the gene matches. CDR3 loop: CASSASGQGPYEQYF. The CDR3 coding sequence is TGTGCCAGCAGTGCCTCGGGACAGGGGCCTTACGAGCAGTACTTC.

This clone has more than one count but fewer than ten. The chain couples TRBV11-1 to TRBJ2-1; 12 nucleotides line up with TRBD2. Germline lookup yields CDR1 SGHAT and CDR2 FQDESV (reference sequence). J gave up 3 bases and V 2 bases, and 2 bases lay outside the gene matches. This CDR3 region has 16 residues. CDR3 DNA: TGTGCCAGCAGCTTACCGGGACTAGCGGGCTACAATGAGCAGTTCTTC. It yields the protein CASSLPGLAGYNEQFF.

The chain couples TRBV28 to TRBJ1-5; TRBD1 aligns across 10 bases. Germline values: CDR1 MDHEN, CDR2 SYDVKM. The CDR3 has 15 residues. V lost 5 bases and J lost 6; bases outside the gene matches: 7. The CDR3, as DNA: TGTGCCAGCAGTCCCGGGACAGGGGTCCGTCAGCCCCAGCATTTT. Its translation is CASSPGTGVRQPQHF.

This chain joins TRBV28 and TRBJ1-2, with a possible D match to TRBD1 (6 bases). This CDR3 is 15 amino acids long. V lost 5 bases and J lost 7, with 20 bases in between. Germline assignment: CDR1 MDHEN and CDR2 SYDVKM. Written as DNA, the CDR3 is TGTGCCAGCAGTCTTGGGGGTGGCCTCAGGGGTGGCTACACCTTC. Translating gives CASSLGGGLRGGYTF.

This clone was counted only a few times. The chain links TRBV18 to TRBJ2-7; the match to TRBD2 covers 15 bases. Germline assignment: CDR1 KGHSH and CDR2 LQKENI. The CDR3 is 17 residues long. The trim removed 3 bases at V and 5 bases at J, leaving 8 bases unmatched. This CDR3 is CASSPRGLAGGLNEQYF. The CDR3 DNA follows: TGTGCCAGCTCACCCCGGGGACTAGCGGGAGGACTCAACGAGCAGTACTTC.

This clone was seen just once. The chain joins TRBV7-2 to TRBJ2-1, with TRBD1 matching 10 bases. Unmatched junction bases numbered 8, after V lost 5 bases and J lost 7 bases. The CDR3 contains 15 residues. The germline CDR1 and CDR2 sequences are SGHTA and FQGNSA. The CDR3 DNA sequence: TGTGCCAGCAGCCCCCGGGACAGGGGTTGGAATGAGCAGTTCTTC. It specifies CASSPRDRGWNEQFF. Drawing the rest from reference TRBV7-2 and TRBJ2-1, the complete variable domain is GAGVSQSPSNKVTEKGKDVELRCDPISGHTALYWYRQSLGQGLEFLIYFQGNSAPDKSGLPSDRFSAERTGGSVSTLTIQRTQQEDSAVYLCASSPRDRGWNEQFFGPGTRLTVL.

With respect to this clone: Likely a read error: the CDR3 ends without its conserved phenylalanine or tryptophan. The chain joins TRBV28 to TRBJ1-2, with TRBD1 identical over 9 bases. J gave up 4 bases and V 5 bases, and 8 bases lay outside the gene matches. Germline CDR1 MDHEN, CDR2 SYDVKM. The CDR3 is 15 residues long. As DNA, the CDR3 is TGTGCCAGCAGTACAGGGGGCATATACGCCTATGGCTACACCCTC. It codes for CASSTGGIYAYGYTL.

This chain uses TRBV6-1 with TRBJ2-5; 9 bases are a match to TRBD2. V trimming: 8 bases; J trimming: 4 bases; junction bases outside the gene matches: 11. Germline-derived CDR1 and CDR2 are MNHNS and SASEGT. The CDR3 spans 15 residues. This CDR3 reads CASGRAGGLGETQYF. Here the CDR3 DNA reads TGTGCCAGCGGCAGGGCGGGAGGGCTCGGAGAGACCCAGTACTTC.

The genes are TRBV25-1 and TRBJ2-1; D possibly corresponds to TRBD1 (6 bases). Per germline, CDR1 MGHDK and CDR2 SYGVNS. The ends were cut back, 7 bases at V and 6 bases at J, with 19 bases in the middle. The CDR3 contains 15 residues. Here the CDR3 reads CASTPWGRFGNEQFF. The DNA for the CDR3 is TGTGCCAGCACCCCGTGGGGGCGGTTCGGCAATGAGCAGTTCTTC.

V and J are TRBV28 and TRBJ2-7; TRBD1 aligns across 7 bases. After removal of 6 bases from V and 2 bases from J, the junction contained 7 bases not matched to a gene. CDR3 length equals 14 residues. The V gene's germline CDR1 is MDHEN and CDR2 SYDVKM. The CDR3 is CASRGTVGTYEQYF. In DNA form, the CDR3 reads TGTGCCAGCAGGGGGACAGTTGGGACCTACGAGCAGTACTTC.

J is TRBJ2-1 and V is TRBV7-8; tentative D call: TRBD2 (6 bases). V lost 2 bases to trimming and J lost 3 bases, with 11 bases between them. The CDR3 is made up of 15 amino acids. Germline V gene data show CDR1 as SGHVS and CDR2 as FQNEAQ. CDR3 residues: CASSLKPGLYNEQFF. The CDR3 coding sequence is TGTGCCAGCAGCTTAAAGCCGGGACTCTACAATGAGCAGTTCTTC.

The chain's CDR3 is CASSKSGIDSEQFF. In DNA, the CDR3 is TGTGCCAGCAGCAAAAGCGGGATTGATAGTGAGCAGTTCTTC. This chain links TRBV7-9 with TRBJ2-1; TRBD2 agrees at 7 bases. CDR1 SEHNR and CDR2 FQNEAQ come from the germline V gene (reference sequence). The V segment lost 5 bases and the J segment 9 bases; nucleotides outside the gene matches: 10. This CDR3 region has 14 residues.

The V and J genes are TRBV9 and TRBJ1-1; 7 bases fit TRBD1. CDR1 and CDR2 (germline): SGDLS, YYNGEE. The CDR3 totals 15 residues. The J segment lost 0 bases and the V segment lost 4 bases, leaving 6 bases of the junction unmatched. CDR3 sequence: CASSFLTGVNTEAFF. The CDR3 DNA reads TGTGCCAGCAGCTTTTTAACAGGGGTGAACACTGAAGCTTTCTTT. The variable domain in full, with the rest retrieved from reference TRBV9 and TRBJ1-1, is DSGVTQTPKHLITATGQRVTLRCSPRSGDLSVYWYQQSLDQGLQFLIQYYNGEERAKGNILERFSAQQFPDLHSELNLSSLELGDSALYFCASSFLTGVNTEAFFGQGTRLTVV.

The chain uses TRBV30 and TRBJ1-1, with D possibly TRBD1 on 5 matching bases. The CDR3 loop spans 13 amino acids. V gave up 5 bases and J gave up 1 base, with 11 bases separating them. Germline V CDR1 and CDR2: GTSNPN, SVGIG (reference sequence). CDR3 sequence (DNA): TGTGCCTGGGCAATTCAGGGGAACACTGAAGCTTTCTTT. It codes for CAWAIQGNTEAFF.

This clone was counted between two and nine times. The chain uses TRBV2 and TRBJ1-4; D unresolved. The V gene's germline CDR1 is SNHLY and CDR2 FYNNEI. Deletions cut 8 bases from V and 11 bases from J, with 12 bases between. The CDR3 has 11 amino acids. CDR3: CASLRVTKLFF. CDR3 sequence (DNA): TGTGCCAGCTTACGGGTGACGAAACTGTTTTTT.

The gene calls are TRBV18 and TRBJ1-1, with a weak D call TRBD1 (5 bases). Germline V gives CDR1 KGHSH, CDR2 LQKENI. Trimming shortened V by 6 bases and J by 1 base, and 21 bases separated the two germline ends. The CDR3 runs 17 residues. In nucleotides, the CDR3 is TGTGCCAGCTCTCGAACGCAGGGTTCCCGGGCGAACACTGAAGCTTTCTTT. The encoded protein is CASSRTQGSRANTEAFF.

CDR3 loop: CSVIGESGNTIYF. CDR3 bases: TGCAGCGTTATTGGGGAGTCTGGAAACACCATATATTTT. The rearrangement joins TRBV29-1 to TRBJ1-3; D call uncertain. The germline V and J ends were trimmed by 5 bases and 1 base, with 9 bases remaining between them. CDR1 and CDR2 from the germline V gene are SQVTM and ANQGSEA. The CDR3 extends over 13 amino acids.

The chain uses TRBV5-1 and TRBJ2-2, with a possible D match to TRBD1 (6 bases). In germline, CDR1 is SGHRS, CDR2 YFSETQ. The CDR3 runs 14 residues. The V end was cut by 2 bases, the J end by 5 bases, with 10 bases between. The CDR3 region has the DNA TGCGCCAGCAGCTTCGACGGACAGACCGGGGAGCTGTTTTTT. Translated: CASSFDGQTGELFF.